This TCR beta chain was sequenced during a study of blood T cell dynamics during melanoma immunotherapy. Study-level information: First-line therapy was either pembrolizumab or nivolumab with ipilimumab for metastatic melanoma.

As for time point: week 3, after first cycle of checkpoint inhibitor. The repertoire was sequenced with immunoSEQ multiplex PCR; TCRdb's copy has only in-frame clones and lacks some. The data contain about 8,200 clones, more than 75% of them singletons. CDR1 and CDR2 from the germline V gene are LNHNV and YYDKDF (reference sequence). The CDR3 spans 16 residues. V lost 7 bases, J lost 7 bases, and 14 bases stayed unmatched. The chain has TRBV15 and TRBJ2-7; TRBD1 matches at 12 bases. The clonotype originates from a human donor with melanoma. The specimen comprised blood, sampled from a patient treated with checkpoint blockade. CDR3: CATTRPAGTGGTEQYF. CDR3 coding DNA: TGTGCCACCACCCGGCCGGCCGGGACAGGGGGCACAGAGCAGTACTTC.